Described below is a single TCR beta chain sequence and its context. This entry comes from a study of CD8+ T cells in alopecia areata. Study details: Tofacitinib exposure lasted 6 to 18 months, followed by 6 months off drug.

RNA was extracted and reverse transcribed into cDNA as the sequencing template. This table comes from immunoSEQ multiplex PCR, and its TCRdb copy is limited to in-frame clones, with some not included. The repertoire holds under 250,000 clones, 50% to 60% seen once, with around 0.44% in the top ten. Germline V lookup: CDR1 MNHEY, CDR2 SVGAGI. Trimming took off 1 base at V and 4 bases at J, with 7 bases between the two ends. The CDR3 contains 13 residues. The source is a human donor with alopecia areata. Sequencing was performed on CD4+ T cells sorted from blood, taken at week 0. The rearrangement uses TRBV6-5 and TRBJ1-1; D unresolved. CDR3 in DNA: TGTGCCAGCAGTTACTGGGATAGCACTGAAGCTTTCTTT. It specifies CASSYWDSTEAFF.